Detailed here is one T cell receptor (beta chain). Its antigen is not known. These data are taken from a study of read filtering for tumor transcriptome and immune sequencing. About the research overall: About 8 patients were R-ISS I, about 16 were R-ISS II, six or seven were R-ISS III. TCR-mapped reads were about 4 to 11 million with IR-seq versus roughly 75 to 1,300 with RNA-seq. Whole-transcriptome libraries were prepared after DNase treatment. General study results and limits: Compared with RNA-seq, IR-seq gave much higher clonotype depth and reliability.

This library used 300 to 450 ng RNA and molecular barcoded adaptors spanning alpha/delta and beta/gamma chains. TCRdb processed the reads anew with MiXCR; each CDR3 protein has one entry. The sample has tens of thousands of distinct CDR3 sequences; 20% to 25% are singletons. In germline, CDR1 is SQVTM, CDR2 ANQGSEA. With 7 bases clipped from V and 2 bases from J, the junction kept 9 bases outside the gene matches. This CDR3 has 14 amino acids. The TCR comes from a donor aged 40 or older with multiple myeloma. What was sequenced was a population of CD138-negative cells sorted from bone marrow. The genes are TRBV29-1 and TRBJ1-2, with 8 nucleotides matching TRBD1. The CDR3, as DNA: TGCAGCGCCGTCTCCGGGACAGGCAACTATGGCTACACCTTC. The encoded protein is CSAVSGTGNYGYTF.